The clone carrying this TCR beta chain was counted between two and nine times. Its antigen is unidentified. TCRdb re-analysed the RT-PCR reads in MiXCR, keeping a single row per CDR3 protein. The sample consists of just under 550,000 distinct CDR3 sequences, around a quarter of them appearing once. This record comes from a study of response to subunit inactivated influenza vaccine. Study outcomes and limitations: Only a handful of new T cells, the authors suggested, are recruited with each seasonal influenza vaccination.

Germline V gene data show CDR1 as SGHDT and CDR2 as YYEEEE. The germline V and J ends were trimmed by 0 bases and 3 bases, with 9 bases remaining between them. This CDR3 region has 15 residues. The sample also formed part of further work on T cells expressing NK-cell markers. As that study records: TCR beta libraries carry UMIs added by 5'RACE template switching.

This chain connects TRBV5-6 to TRBJ2-2, with D hard to call. Sequenced material: CD4+ T cells sorted from PBMCs, taken 11 to 12 days after vaccination. The TCR comes from a man aged 50 or older who received an inactivated influenza vaccine. The CDR3 loop reads CASSLVDGHTGELFF. The CDR3 DNA is TGTGCCAGCAGCTTGGTAGATGGGCACACCGGGGAGCTGTTTTTT.